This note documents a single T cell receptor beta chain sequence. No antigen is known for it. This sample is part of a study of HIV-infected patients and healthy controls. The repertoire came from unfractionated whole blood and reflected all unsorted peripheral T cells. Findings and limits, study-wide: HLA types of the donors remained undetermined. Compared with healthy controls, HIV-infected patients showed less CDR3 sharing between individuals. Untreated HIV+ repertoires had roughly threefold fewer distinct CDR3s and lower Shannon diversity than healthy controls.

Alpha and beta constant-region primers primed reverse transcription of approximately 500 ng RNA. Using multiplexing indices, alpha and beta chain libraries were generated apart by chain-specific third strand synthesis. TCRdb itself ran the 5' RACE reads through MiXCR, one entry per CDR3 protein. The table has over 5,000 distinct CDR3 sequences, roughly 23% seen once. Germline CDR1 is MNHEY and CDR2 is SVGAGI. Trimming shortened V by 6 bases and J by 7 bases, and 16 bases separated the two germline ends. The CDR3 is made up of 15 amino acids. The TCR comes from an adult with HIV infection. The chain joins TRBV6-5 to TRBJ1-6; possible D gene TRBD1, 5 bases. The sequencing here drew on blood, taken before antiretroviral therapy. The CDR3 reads CASSPGTEWNSPLHF. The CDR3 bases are TGTGCCAGCAGCCCCGGGACGGAGTGGAATTCACCCCTCCACTTT.